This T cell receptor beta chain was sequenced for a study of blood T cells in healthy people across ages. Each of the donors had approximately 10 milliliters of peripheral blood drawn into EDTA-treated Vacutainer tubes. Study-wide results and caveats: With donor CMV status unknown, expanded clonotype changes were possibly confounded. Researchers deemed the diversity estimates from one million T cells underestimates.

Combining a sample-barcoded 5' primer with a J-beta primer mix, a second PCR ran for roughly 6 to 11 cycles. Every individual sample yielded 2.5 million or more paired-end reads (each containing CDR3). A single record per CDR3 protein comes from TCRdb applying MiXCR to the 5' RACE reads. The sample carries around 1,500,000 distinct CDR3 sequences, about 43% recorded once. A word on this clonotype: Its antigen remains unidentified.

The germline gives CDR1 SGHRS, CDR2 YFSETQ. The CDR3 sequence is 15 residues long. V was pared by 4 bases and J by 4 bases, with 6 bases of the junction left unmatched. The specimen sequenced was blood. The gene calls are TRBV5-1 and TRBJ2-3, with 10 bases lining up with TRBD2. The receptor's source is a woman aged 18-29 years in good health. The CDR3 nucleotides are TGCGCCAGCAGCAGGCTAGCGGGAGCATCAGATACGCAGTATTTT. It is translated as CASSRLAGASDTQYF. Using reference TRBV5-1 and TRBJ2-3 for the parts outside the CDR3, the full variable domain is KAGVTQTPRYLIKTRGQQVTLSCSPISGHRSVSWYQQTPGQGLQFLFEYFSETQRNKGNFPGRFSGRQFSNSRSEMNVSTLELGDSALYLCASSRLAGASDTQYFGPGTRLTVL.